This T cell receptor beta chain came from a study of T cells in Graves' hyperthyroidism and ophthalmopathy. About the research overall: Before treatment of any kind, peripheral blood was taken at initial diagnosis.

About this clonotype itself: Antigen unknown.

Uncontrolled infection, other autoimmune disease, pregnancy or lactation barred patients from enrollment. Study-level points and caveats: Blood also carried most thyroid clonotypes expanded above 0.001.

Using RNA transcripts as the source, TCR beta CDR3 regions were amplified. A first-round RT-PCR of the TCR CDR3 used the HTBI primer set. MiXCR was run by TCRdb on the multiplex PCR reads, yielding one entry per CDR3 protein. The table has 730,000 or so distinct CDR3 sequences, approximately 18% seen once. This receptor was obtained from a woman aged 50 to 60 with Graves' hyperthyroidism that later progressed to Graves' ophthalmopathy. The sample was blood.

The CDR3 DNA follows: TGCGCCAGCAGTCAAACAGACCTAACCGGGGAGCTGTTTTTT. As protein: CASSQTDLTGELFF. The rearrangement links TRBV5-1 to TRBJ2-2; D is unresolved. This CDR3 contains 14 residues. Germline V gene lookup returns CDR1 SGHRS and CDR2 YFSETQ. The V end lost 5 bases, the J end lost 5 bases, and 13 bases lay between the germline ends.